Following are 21 T cell receptor beta chains from one sample sequenced in a study of blood T cell repertoires in COVID-19. Repertoires were generated with immunoSEQ multiplex PCR, while TCRdb's copy carries only in-frame clones and drops some. Of roughly 30,000 clones in the sample, around 73% are singletons; the top ten hold about 7.9%. Input material: peripheral blood. These receptors came from a woman aged 60-75 years with acute or convalescent COVID-19.

The chain couples TRBV5-4 to TRBJ1-4, with TRBD1 matching 9 bases. V was clipped by 0 bases and J by 5 bases; unmatched bases: 2. Looked up from germline, CDR1 is SGHNT and CDR2 is YYREEE (reference sequence). The CDR3 loop spans 15 amino acids. Here the CDR3 DNA reads TGTGCCAGCAGCTTGGGCGGGACAGGGAATGAAAAACTGTTTTTT. Its translation: CASSLGGTGNEKLFF. Filled out from reference TRBV5-4 and TRBJ1-4, the complete variable domain reads ETGVTQSPTHLIKTRGQQVTLRCSSQSGHNTVSWYQQALGQGPQFIFQYYREEENGRGNFPPRFSGLQFPNYSSELNVNALELDDSALYLCASSLGGTGNEKLFFGSGTQLSVL.

The V gene is TRBV6-1, the J gene TRBJ1-2, with D perhaps matching TRBD1 (5 bases). The CDR3 contains 17 residues. The germline CDR1 and CDR2 sequences are MNHNS and SASEGT. Trimming took off 4 bases at V and 0 bases at J, with 18 bases between the two ends. This CDR3 reads CASSGVRAPIANYGYTF. CDR3 bases: TGTGCCAGCAGTGGTGTCAGGGCCCCTATCGCTAACTATGGCTACACCTTC.

The rearrangement uses TRBV3-1 (or the pseudogene TRBV3-2) and TRBJ1-1; a possible D gene is TRBD1 (5 bases). This CDR3 has 15 residues. V was trimmed by 2 bases and J by 0 bases, leaving 10 bases between them. CDR1 is LGHDT and CDR2 is YNNKEL in the germline V gene (reference sequence). This CDR3 is CASSQQGNMNTEAFF. The CDR3 nucleotides are TGTGCCAGCAGCCAACAGGGAAATATGAACACTGAAGCTTTCTTT.

The rearrangement joins TRBV30 to TRBJ1-5, with TRBD1 identical over 9 bases. The CDR3 extends over 15 amino acids. The V gene's germline CDR1 is GTSNPN and CDR2 SVGIG (reference sequence). Losses at the gene ends were 5 bases for V and 7 bases for J; bases not matched to a gene: 12. CDR3 sequence reads: CAWVESGQGVQPQHF. DNA for the CDR3: TGTGCCTGGGTGGAGTCGGGACAGGGCGTCCAGCCCCAGCATTTT.

V gene TRBV6-1 combines with J gene TRBJ1-2; D unclear. The V end was cut by 3 bases, the J end by 8 bases, with 16 bases between. The CDR3 loop spans 14 amino acids. CDR1 and CDR2 from the germline V gene are MNHNS and SASEGT. CDR3 DNA: TGTGCCAGCAGTGACCCCGATCCAAGAGCGGGCTACACCTTC. It codes for CASSDPDPRAGYTF.

This chain joins TRBV6-5 and TRBJ1-1; a possible D gene is TRBD1 (6 bases). V lost 6 bases and J lost 4, with 18 bases in between. The CDR3 spans 15 residues. The germline V gene has CDR1 MNHEY and CDR2 SVGAGI. CDR3 region: CASSPGVIEVTEAFF. The CDR3 coding sequence is TGTGCCAGCAGCCCAGGGGTGATCGAGGTCACTGAAGCTTTCTTT.

The chain carries TRBV18 and TRBJ1-2; D gene unclear. This CDR3 has 13 residues. Germline CDR1 is KGHSH and CDR2 is LQKENI. The V end was cut by 2 bases, the J end by 4 bases, with 8 bases between. As DNA, the CDR3 is TGTGCCAGCTCACCAAACAGTCGCTATGGCTACACCTTC. Protein: CASSPNSRYGYTF.

This chain connects TRBV9 to TRBJ1-4, with D uncertain. This CDR3 has 13 residues. V lost 3 bases and J 4 bases, leaving 7 bases between the germline ends. From germline, CDR1 is SGDLS and CDR2 YYNGEE. Here the CDR3 reads CASSAYSNEKLFF. The DNA for the CDR3 is TGTGCCAGCAGCGCCTACAGTAATGAAAAACTGTTTTTT.

The chain recombines TRBV30 with TRBJ1-2; D is undetermined. The CDR3 is made up of 13 amino acids. Trimming took off 0 bases at V and 12 bases at J, with 17 bases between the two ends. Germline V gene sequence: CDR1 GTSNPN, CDR2 SVGIG (reference sequence). The CDR3 reads CAWSVERRRSHTF. The CDR3 nucleotides are TGTGCCTGGAGTGTAGAAAGAAGGAGGAGCCACACCTTC.

This rearrangement joins TRBV30 to TRBJ1-1; 7 bases line up with TRBD1. Germline V gene lookup returns CDR1 GTSNPN and CDR2 SVGIG (reference sequence). CDR3 size: 13 residues. J was trimmed by 1 base and V by 5 bases; bases with no gene match: 4. The CDR3 region is CAWGRTGNTEAFF. CDR3 nucleotide sequence: TGTGCCTGGGGAAGGACAGGGAACACTGAAGCTTTCTTT.

The chain joins TRBV25-1 to TRBJ1-2; D gene uncertain. Germline CDR1 is MGHDK and CDR2 is SYGVNS. Trimming took 1 base from V and 5 from J, leaving 17 bases between them. CDR3 length: 16 amino acids. The CDR3 DNA is TGTGCCAGCAGTGAATCGAAAACGTGGGCAGCATATGGCTACACCTTC. It codes for CASSESKTWAAYGYTF.

In this sample, this clone turned up a few times. V usage is TRBV19 and J usage is TRBJ1-1; D is ambiguous. V was trimmed by 4 bases and J by 5 bases, leaving 17 bases between them. The CDR3 is made up of 15 amino acids. Germline V lookup: CDR1 LNHDA, CDR2 SQIVND (reference sequence). CDR3 sequence reads: CASSTTWRGRTEAFF. CDR3 DNA sequence: TGTGCCAGTAGTACGACTTGGAGAGGGCGGACTGAAGCTTTCTTT.

The chain employs TRBV28 and TRBJ1-2; 7 nucleotides align to TRBD1. Unmatched junction bases numbered 10, after V lost 4 bases and J lost 5 bases. Germline V gene sequence: CDR1 MDHEN, CDR2 SYDVKM. This CDR3 region has 15 residues. The CDR3 coding sequence is TGTGCCAGCAGTTATCGGGGACAGCTATTTTATGGCTACACCTTC. This codes for CASSYRGQLFYGYTF.

This chain's CDR3 is CSVEAGLNTEAFF. The CDR3 DNA reads as TGCAGCGTTGAGGCAGGGCTGAACACTGAAGCTTTCTTT. The genes are TRBV29-1 and TRBJ1-1; D possibly corresponds to TRBD1 (5 bases). The V and J ends lost 3 bases and 0 bases respectively, with 8 bases between them. The length of the CDR3 is 13 residues. Germline lookup yields CDR1 SQVTM and CDR2 ANQGSEA.

The chain joins TRBV11-2 to TRBJ1-1; 8 nucleotides agree with TRBD1. CDR1 and CDR2 (germline): SGHAT, FQNNGV. The trim removed 0 bases at V and 3 bases at J, leaving 15 bases unmatched. This CDR3 is built from 19 residues. The CDR3 loop reads CASSLDRQGAHLVDTEAFF. The CDR3 DNA reads TGTGCCAGCAGCTTAGATCGGCAGGGGGCCCACCTTGTGGACACTGAAGCTTTCTTT.

The V gene is TRBV21-1, the J gene TRBJ2-3; the table calls TRBD2, which could not be checked here. TRBV21-1 is noted as a pseudogene. The CDR3 is made up of 17 amino acids. The CDR3 DNA reads TGTGCCAGCAGCAAAGTCGAGAGCGGGGGAAGCACAGATACGCAGTATTTT. Translation gives CASSKVESGGSTDTQYF.

This clone was seen a single time. The V gene is TRBV7-3, the J gene TRBJ1-1; tentatively, D is TRBD1 (6 bases). This CDR3 has 13 amino acids. V lost 5 bases and J 1 base, leaving 8 bases between the germline ends. Germline-derived CDR1 and CDR2 are SGHTA and FQGTGA. CDR3 nucleotides: TGTGCCAGCAGCCGAGGGGGGAACACTGAAGCTTTCTTT. It translates to CASSRGGNTEAFF.

This rearrangement joins TRBV5-6 to TRBJ2-1; D may be TRBD1 (5 bases). Trimming pared 4 bases from V and 7 bases from J, leaving 12 bases between. The V gene's germline CDR1 is SGHDT and CDR2 YYEEEE. This CDR3 comprises 13 residues. The CDR3 here is CASSAGIRNEQFF. The DNA for the CDR3 is TGTGCCAGCAGCGCAGGGATTAGGAATGAGCAGTTCTTC.

CDR3 amino acids: CAWRLGGAGLSEAFF. The CDR3, as DNA: TGTGCCTGGAGGCTTGGGGGGGCAGGGTTGTCTGAAGCTTTCTTT. J is TRBJ1-1 and V is TRBV30, with D possibly matching TRBD1 (6 bases). CDR1 GTSNPN and CDR2 SVGIG come from the germline V gene (reference sequence). This CDR3 has 15 amino acids. Trimming removed 3 bases at V and 6 bases at J, with 20 bases between.

This clone has more than one count but fewer than ten. V usage is TRBV6-1 and J usage is TRBJ1-1; D is undetermined. Germline V CDR1 and CDR2: MNHNS, SASEGT. V was shortened by 0 bases and J by 0 bases, with 2 bases between the two germline ends. The CDR3 runs 13 residues. This CDR3 is CASSEAVNTEAFF. The CDR3 nucleotides read TGTGCCAGCAGTGAAGCCGTGAACACTGAAGCTTTCTTT.

This clone was observed a single time. V is TRBV9 and J is TRBJ2-3, with D perhaps TRBD2 (6 bases). Looked up from germline, CDR1 is SGDLS and CDR2 is YYNGEE. CDR3 length: 13 residues. Trimming removed 3 bases at V and 3 bases at J, with 8 bases between. The CDR3 reads CASSARGTDTQYF. CDR3 nucleotide sequence: TGTGCCAGCAGCGCGCGGGGTACAGATACGCAGTATTTT.